These 21 T cell receptor beta chains were sequenced from one sample in a study of control samples from healthy donors and cancer patients. Generated by immunoSEQ multiplex PCR, the TCRdb table keeps only in-frame clones and is missing some. This table has 150,000 to 200,000 clones, about 91% appearing once. The specimen sequenced was blood. These receptors were taken from a woman in her twenties or thirties in good health.

The chain carries TRBV29-1 and TRBJ2-2, with 7 positions matching TRBD1. The CDR3 covers 12 residues. V gave up 5 bases and J gave up 7 bases; unmatched junction bases: 4. In germline, CDR1 is SQVTM, CDR2 ANQGSEA. The CDR3 sequence: CSVFRDSGELFF. Written as DNA, the CDR3 is TGCAGCGTTTTCAGGGACAGCGGGGAGCTGTTTTTT.

The rearrangement joins TRBV19 to TRBJ1-1; D might be TRBD1 (6 bases). CDR1 and CDR2 (germline): LNHDA, SQIVND (reference sequence). The CDR3 runs to 12 residues. Trimming shortened V by 7 bases and J by 8 bases, and 14 bases separated the two germline ends. This chain's CDR3 is CASTLTGLEAFF. In DNA, the CDR3 is TGTGCCAGTACCCTGACAGGATTGGAAGCTTTCTTT.

This clone was counted a single time. This sequence joins TRBV21-1 and TRBJ2-3; the D call of TRBD1 is as the table states it, not checked on the DNA. TRBV21-1 corresponds to a pseudogene. The CDR3 is made up of 14 amino acids. The CDR3 is CASRKRGFPDTQYF. CDR3 sequence (DNA): TGTGCCAGCAGAAAAAGGGGGTTCCCAGATACGCAGTATTTT.

The chain employs TRBV15 and TRBJ2-7, with D uncertain. Trimming stripped 3 bases from V and 5 bases from J, with 17 bases between. This CDR3 spans 15 amino acids. Germline V lookup: CDR1 LNHNV, CDR2 YYDKDF (reference sequence). CDR3: CATSSDRGSWDEQYF. CDR3 in DNA: TGTGCCACCAGCAGCGATCGTGGGTCCTGGGACGAGCAGTACTTC.

The rearrangement uses TRBV9 and TRBJ2-7, with TRBD2 identical over 12 bases. The germline V gene has CDR1 SGDLS and CDR2 YYNGEE. The junction had 15 bases not matched to a gene; V was cut back by 4 bases and J by 7 bases. The CDR3 extends over 17 amino acids. The CDR3 DNA sequence: TGTGCCAGCAGCTCCTGGCAGGGACTAGCGGGTTTAAGAGAGCAGTACTTC. Its translation: CASSSWQGLAGLREQYF.

This chain links TRBV4-1 with TRBJ1-2; maybe TRBD1 (5 bases). The CDR3 is made up of 15 amino acids. V shed 0 bases and J shed 6 bases, with 14 bases lying between them. In germline, CDR1 is MGHRA, CDR2 YSYEKL. CDR3 region: CASSQDINRGDGYTF. The CDR3 bases are TGCGCCAGCAGCCAAGATATTAATAGGGGAGATGGCTACACCTTC.

This clone has just a few counts. V is TRBV6-4 and J is TRBJ2-1; a weak D match, TRBD1 (6 bases). V was clipped by 7 bases and J by 7 bases, with 17 bases between them. CDR3 size: 14 residues. Germline loops: CDR1 MRHNA, CDR2 SNTAGT. CDR3 sequence (DNA): TGTGCCAGCATTCCAACAGGGAGACGAAATGAGCAGTTCTTC. Translated: CASIPTGRRNEQFF.

V is TRBV10-3 and J is TRBJ2-3; D is undetermined. This CDR3 region has 11 residues. Germline values: CDR1 ENHRY, CDR2 SYGVKD. Trimming shortened V by 10 bases and J by 3 bases, and 8 bases separated the two germline ends. CDR3 amino acids: CASRLTDTQYF. DNA for the CDR3: TGTGCCAGCCGTTTAACAGATACGCAGTATTTT.

V gene TRBV28 combines with J gene TRBJ2-1; TRBD1 aligns across 8 bases. The CDR3 loop spans 14 amino acids. CDR1 MDHEN and CDR2 SYDVKM come from the germline V gene. V was pared by 10 bases and J by 0 bases, with 5 bases of the junction left unmatched. The CDR3 bases are TGTGCCACCCAAGGGACAGGCTCCTACAATGAGCAGTTCTTC. This sequence encodes CATQGTGSYNEQFF.

This clone was found a few times. The rearrangement joins TRBV6-5 to TRBJ1-2; perhaps TRBD1 as D (5 bases). CDR3 size: 11 residues. Germline CDR1 MNHEY, CDR2 SVGAGI. V gave up 6 bases and J gave up 6 bases, with 8 bases separating them. Here the CDR3 reads CASSLQDGYTF. DNA for the CDR3: TGTGCCAGCAGCCTACAGGATGGCTACACCTTC.

This chain connects TRBV25-1 to TRBJ2-5, with 9 positions matching TRBD1. This CDR3 has 15 residues. Trimming cost V 5 bases and J 5 bases; bases outside gene matches: 9. CDR1 and CDR2 from the germline V gene are MGHDK and SYGVNS. The CDR3 sequence: CASSPTGGLRETQYF. The DNA for the CDR3 is TGTGCCAGCAGTCCGACAGGGGGACTCCGGGAGACCCAGTACTTC.

The chain recombines TRBV2 with TRBJ2-5; D is ambiguous. Trimming left V 4 bases short and J 4 bases short, with 10 bases between. The CDR3 extends over 13 amino acids. The V gene's germline CDR1 is SNHLY and CDR2 FYNNEI. This CDR3 reads CASSVGPGETQYF. For the CDR3, the DNA is TGTGCCAGCAGTGTTGGTCCTGGAGAGACCCAGTACTTC. Full variable domain (outside the CDR3, taken from reference TRBV2 and TRBJ2-5): EPEVTQTPSHQVTQMGQEVILRCVPISNHLYFYWYRQILGQKVEFLVSFYNNEISEKSEIFDDQFSVERPDGSNFTLKIRSTKLEDSAMYFCASSVGPGETQYFGPGTRLLVL.

This clone was seen a handful of times. This chain connects TRBV28 to TRBJ1-5, with a weak D call TRBD1 (6 bases). Trimming removed 6 bases from V and 3 bases from J, with 12 bases in between. CDR1 is MDHEN and CDR2 is SYDVKM in the germline V gene. The CDR3 is 14 amino acids. CDR3 DNA: TGTGCCAGCAGCTCTGGGACACACAATCAGCCCCAGCATTTT. Translating it yields CASSSGTHNQPQHF.

The chain employs TRBV27 and TRBJ2-1, with D possibly matching TRBD1 (6 bases). V lost 3 bases to trimming and J lost 2 bases, with 8 bases between them. Per germline, CDR1 MNHEY and CDR2 SMNVEV (reference sequence). This CDR3 comprises 14 residues. CDR3 coding DNA: TGTGCCAGCAGTTTTCGGGACACCTACAATGAGCAGTTCTTC. It is translated as CASSFRDTYNEQFF.

The V gene is TRBV7-6, the J gene TRBJ2-1; TRBD1 might be the D (5 bases). This CDR3 has 12 amino acids. V was cut by 5 bases and J by 10 bases, with 12 bases left in between. Germline V gene data show CDR1 as SGHVS and CDR2 as FNYEAQ. In DNA, the CDR3 is TGTGCCAGCAGCCCCAGGGTACAAGAGCAGTTCTTC. This sequence encodes CASSPRVQEQFF.

This clone was picked up one time. The V gene is TRBV2, the J gene TRBJ2-3; D is unclear. The CDR3 covers 13 residues. V lost 4 bases and J 4 bases, leaving 9 bases between the germline ends. Per the germline V gene, CDR1 is SNHLY and CDR2 is FYNNEI. The CDR3: CASSVAVSDTQYF. CDR3 coding DNA: TGTGCCAGCAGTGTGGCGGTCTCAGATACGCAGTATTTT.

DNA for the CDR3: TGTGCCAGCAGTTTACGGCTAGAAATATGGGAGCAGTACGTC. Protein: CASSLRLEIWEQYV. The J gene is TRBJ2-7, the V gene TRBV28; D uncertain. Germline V gives CDR1 MDHEN, CDR2 SYDVKM. The germline V and J ends were trimmed by 2 bases and 7 bases, with 15 bases remaining between them. This CDR3 is 14 amino acids long.

CDR3 loop: CASSPLTEQRGTQYF. The CDR3 coding sequence is TGCGCCAGCAGTCCACTCACCGAGCAAAGGGGGACGCAGTATTTT. The chain has TRBV5-1 and TRBJ2-3, with D possibly being TRBD1 (6 bases). CDR1 is SGHRS, CDR2 YFSETQ, per germline. CDR3 length equals 15 residues. Trimming removed 5 bases from V and 9 bases from J, with 22 bases in between.

This chain joins TRBV27 and TRBJ2-2, with 8 bases matching TRBD1. With V trimmed by 4 bases and J by 6 bases, 7 bases remained unmatched. The germline gives CDR1 MNHEY, CDR2 SMNVEV (reference sequence). CDR3 length: 15 amino acids. In nucleotides, the CDR3 is TGTGCCAGCAGTTGGTGGCAGGGGGCGCCCGGGGAGCTGTTTTTT. This gives the protein CASSWWQGAPGELFF.

This clone appeared a few times. The chain is built from TRBV27 and TRBJ1-5; D is ambiguous. Trimming removed 2 bases at V and 7 bases at J, with 12 bases between. From germline, CDR1 is MNHEY and CDR2 SMNVEV (reference sequence). This CDR3 region has 14 residues. CDR3 nucleotide sequence: TGTGCCAGCAGTTTAGCCGGGATTGGCCAGCCCCAGCATTTT. Translation gives CASSLAGIGQPQHF.

J is TRBJ1-2 and V is TRBV24-1; D ambiguous. This CDR3 has 14 residues. Germline loops: CDR1 KGHDR, CDR2 SFDVKD. The V end lost 6 bases, the J end lost 2 bases, and 12 bases lay between the germline ends. This chain's CDR3 is CATSPRTVNYGYTF. The CDR3 DNA is TGTGCCACCAGTCCCAGGACGGTAAACTATGGCTACACCTTC.